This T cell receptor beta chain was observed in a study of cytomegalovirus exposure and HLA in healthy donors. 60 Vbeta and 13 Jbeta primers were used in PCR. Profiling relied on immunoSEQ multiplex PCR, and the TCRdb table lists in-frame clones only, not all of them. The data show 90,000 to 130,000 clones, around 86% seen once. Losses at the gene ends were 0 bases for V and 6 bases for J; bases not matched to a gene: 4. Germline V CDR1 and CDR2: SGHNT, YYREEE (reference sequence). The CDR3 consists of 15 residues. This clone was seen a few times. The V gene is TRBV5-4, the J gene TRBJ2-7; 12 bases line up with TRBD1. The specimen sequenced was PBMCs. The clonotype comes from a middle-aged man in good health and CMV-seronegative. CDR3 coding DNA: TGTGCCAGCAGCTTGGCCGGGACAGGGGGCAGCGAGCAGTACTTC. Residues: CASSLAGTGGSEQYF.